This T cell receptor (beta chain) is drawn from a study of cytomegalovirus exposure and HLA in healthy donors. The CDR3 is made up of 18 amino acids. Germline lookup yields CDR1 SQVTM and CDR2 ANQGSEA. V dropped 3 bases and J dropped 4; count of bases not matched to a gene: 13. PCR used 60 Vbeta primers and 13 Jbeta primers. The assay was immunoSEQ multiplex PCR, and TCRdb's table has in-frame clones only and misses some. The data show about 150,000 clones, with approximately 60% seen just once and roughly 6.8% held by the top ten. This chain connects TRBV29-1 to TRBJ2-1; 12 bases align to TRBD2. This clonotype was sampled from a woman in her sixties or seventies in good health and CMV-seropositive. Sequenced material: PBMCs. This chain's CDR3 is CSVDGTSSGREGYNEQFF. Written as DNA, the CDR3 is TGCAGCGTTGATGGGACGTCTAGCGGGAGGGAGGGTTACAATGAGCAGTTCTTC.